These 15 T cell receptor beta chains were sequenced from one sample in a study of Graves' ophthalmopathy and Graves' hyperthyroidism (dated by TCRdb to the late 2010s). Sequencing used an Illumina HiSeq 2000. For repertoire sequencing, TCR beta CDR3 regions were amplified from RNA transcripts. A first-round RT-PCR used HTBI primers with the Qiagen OneStep RT-PCR kit, followed by a second-round multiplex PCR, size selection and purification. TCRdb's own reprocessing of the public reads used fastp at Q25 and MiXCR and kept productive beta chains. Each entry merges the rows of one CDR3 protein and shows their most common DNA and genes. This sample comprises approximately 640,000 distinct CDR3 sequences, roughly 41% of them detected only once. More than 2.5% of the sample is taken by the ten largest. Material for sequencing was peripheral blood. These receptors came from an adult man with Graves' ophthalmopathy.

Concerning this clonotype: A read error may explain this, as a much larger clone is one base away. The rearrangement uses TRBV10-3 and TRBJ1-1; no firm D call. Trimming removed 6 bases from V and 0 bases from J, with 20 bases in between. Germline V gene lookup returns CDR1 ENHRY and CDR2 SYGVKD. This CDR3 comprises 17 residues. The CDR3 reads CAIRPVLKGGMNTEAFF. For the CDR3, the DNA is TGTGCCATCAGGCCCGTACTAAAGGGCGGAATGAACACTGAAGCTTTCTTT.

This clonotype has a count of ten or more. This chain links TRBV9 with TRBJ1-3; a weak D match, TRBD1 (6 bases). Germline V CDR1 and CDR2: SGDLS, YYNGEE. With 1 base removed from V and 7 bases from J, the gap between germline ends came to 15 bases. The length of the CDR3 is 15 residues. DNA of the CDR3: TGTGCCAGCAGCGTATTACCGGGGGCGGTGAACACCATATATTTT. It translates to CASSVLPGAVNTIYF.

The J gene is TRBJ2-7, the V gene TRBV29-1; D is tentatively TRBD1 or TRBD2 (5 bases each). CDR3 size: 10 residues. The V and J ends lost 5 bases and 6 bases respectively, with 8 bases between them. Looked up from germline, CDR1 is SQVTM and CDR2 is ANQGSEA. Here the CDR3 DNA reads TGCAGCGTTCGGGACGGCGAGCAGTACTTC. It is translated as CSVRDGEQYF.

Concerning this clonotype itself: This CDR3 is missing its conserved last phenylalanine or tryptophan, likely due to a read error. The DNA is omitted, as the CDR3 cannot be located on it reliably, and the CDR3 follows TCRdb's listing. The chain recombines TRBV20-1 with TRBJ1-2. The CDR3 is made up of 8 amino acids, end residues included. CDR1 and CDR2 (germline): DFQATT, SNEGSKA (reference sequence). The CDR3 spells CSARGISE.

This clonotype came up a few times. CDR3: CSARDSVGTYGYTF. Written as DNA, the CDR3 is TGCAGTGCTAGAGATTCAGTAGGAACCTATGGCTACACCTTC. The chain combines TRBV20-1 with TRBJ1-2, with unresolved D. The V end was cut by 0 bases, the J end by 4 bases, with 12 bases between. Germline V gene sequence: CDR1 DFQATT, CDR2 SNEGSKA (reference sequence). The CDR3 is made up of 14 amino acids.

The chain recombines TRBV6-1 with TRBJ2-5; TRBD2 aligns across 10 bases. Germline lookup yields CDR1 MNHNS and CDR2 SASEGT. V was pared by 9 bases and J by 5 bases, with 15 bases of the junction left unmatched. The CDR3 totals 16 residues. In DNA form, the CDR3 reads TGTGCCAGTAGGGTCACTAGCGGGGTATCTGGGGAGACCCAGTACTTC. It encodes CASRVTSGVSGETQYF.

V is TRBV2 and J is TRBJ1-5; TRBD1 agrees at 8 bases. Germline V gene data show CDR1 as SNHLY and CDR2 as FYNNEI. The CDR3 runs 14 residues. Germline trimming cut 6 bases from V and 11 bases from J; bases unmatched to any gene: 12. This CDR3 is CASSSQGAGKTQHF. Here the CDR3 DNA reads TGTGCCAGCAGCTCCCAGGGGGCTGGGAAGACCCAGCATTTT.

J is TRBJ1-3 and V is TRBV11-2, with 9 nucleotides matching TRBD1. The germline CDR1 and CDR2 sequences are SGHAT and FQNNGV. The CDR3 is made up of 17 amino acids. V shed 6 bases, J shed 1 base, and the junction held 10 bases outside the gene matches. The CDR3 DNA reads as TGTGCCAGCAGAGACTTTGGGACAGGGTATTCTGGAAACACCATATATTTT. Residues: CASRDFGTGYSGNTIYF.

J is TRBJ1-2 and V is TRBV9; TRBD1 might be the D (6 bases). Germline loops: CDR1 SGDLS, CDR2 YYNGEE. The CDR3 length is 19 residues. Trimming removed 3 bases at V and 5 bases at J, with 29 bases between. The CDR3 coding sequence is TGTGCCAGCAGCGCCGGTACAGGGACCTCTGGAAACACCATATATGGCTACACCTTC. It codes for CASSAGTGTSGNTIYGYTF.

On this clonotype: The CDR3 does not close with the conserved phenylalanine or tryptophan, likely indicating a read error. This chain joins TRBV5-4 and TRBJ2-5; 7 bases are a match to TRBD1. This CDR3 is 15 amino acids long. The germline V gene has CDR1 SGHNT and CDR2 YYREEE (reference sequence). Trimming took 4 bases from V and 2 from J; bases not matched to a gene: 8. This CDR3 is CASSPGTAYQETQYC. The CDR3 nucleotides read TGTGCCAGCAGCCCCGGGACAGCATATCAAGAGACCCAGTACTGC.

The genes are TRBV5-1 and TRBJ2-2; weak D call: TRBD1 (5 bases). The CDR3 sequence is 16 residues long. Germline CDR1 SGHRS, CDR2 YFSETQ. The V and J ends lost 9 bases and 0 bases respectively, with 18 bases between them. CDR3 DNA: TGCGCCACCCCACTGGGTGACAGCGCGAACACCGGGGAGCTGTTTTTT. Amino acid sequence: CATPLGDSANTGELFF.

Many counts were recorded for this clonotype. V usage is TRBV7-2 and J usage is TRBJ1-1; 10 bases align to TRBD1. The germline V gene has CDR1 SGHTA and CDR2 FQGNSA. V trimming: 5 bases; J trimming: 3 bases; junction bases outside the gene matches: 3. The length of the CDR3 is 14 residues. Here the CDR3 reads CASSRDRGDTEAFF. The CDR3 DNA reads as TGTGCCAGCAGCCGGGACAGGGGAGACACTGAAGCTTTCTTT.

This clonotype occurred a few times. The chain combines TRBV9 with TRBJ2-7; a possible D gene is TRBD1 (8 bases). CDR1 is SGDLS, CDR2 YYNGEE, per germline. The CDR3 consists of 14 residues. The V and J ends lost 7 bases and 5 bases respectively, with 19 bases between them. The CDR3, as DNA: TGTGCCAGCTCACCCGACAGGGGAGGGAACGAGCAGTACTTC. Translated, it gives CASSPDRGGNEQYF.

This clonotype was detected a few times. Here the CDR3 reads CATSKAGSTGELFF. The CDR3 DNA reads TGTGCCACCTCTAAGGCGGGCTCCACCGGGGAGCTGTTTTTT. The genes are TRBV24-1 and TRBJ2-2; a possible D gene is TRBD2 (5 bases). V shed 9 bases and J shed 4 bases, with 14 bases lying between them. This CDR3 is built from 14 residues. CDR1 is KGHDR and CDR2 is SFDVKD in the germline V gene.

In this sample, this clonotype turned up many times. The V and J genes are TRBV14 and TRBJ1-2, with D possibly TRBD1 on 5 matching bases. V lost 6 bases and J lost 7, with 15 bases in between. The CDR3 length is 13 residues. Per germline, CDR1 SGHDN and CDR2 FVKESK. The CDR3 spells CASSPRGNSGYTF. The DNA of the CDR3 is TGTGCCAGCAGTCCAAGGGGTAATAGTGGCTACACCTTC.